One sample yielded the 14 T cell receptor beta chains listed below, sequenced in a study of shared clonotypes between healthy human individuals. Repertoires were generated with immunoSEQ multiplex PCR, while TCRdb's copy carries only in-frame clones and drops some. Of approximately 2,200,000 clones in the sample, 90% to 95% were seen once. CD45RO negativity and positive selection for CCR7 defined naive CD8 cells, a population that excluded terminally differentiated effector memory CD45RA+ cells. Sequenced material: naive CD8+ T cells from PBMCs. The receptors stem from a man younger than 35 in good health. Some clones in this sample may be carry-over from other donors' samples.

The chain carries TRBV7-9 and TRBJ1-1; D remains ambiguous. Looked up from germline, CDR1 is SEHNR and CDR2 is FQNEAQ (reference sequence). V was shortened by 1 base and J by 11 bases, with 17 bases between the two germline ends. This CDR3 is built from 14 residues. CDR3 amino acids: CASSLVLTGFGAFF. Here the CDR3 DNA reads TGTGCCAGCAGCTTAGTCCTGACGGGTTTCGGGGCTTTCTTT.

V usage is TRBV29-1 and J usage is TRBJ2-5; D is ambiguous. The germline V gene encodes CDR1 SQVTM and CDR2 ANQGSEA. Trimming took 1 base from V and 5 from J, leaving 5 bases between them. CDR3 length: 11 amino acids. CDR3 DNA sequence: TGCAGCGTTGAAGCGTATGAGACCCAGTACTTC. Encoded protein: CSVEAYETQYF.

The chain carries TRBV28 and TRBJ1-5; a weak D match, TRBD1 (5 bases). Germline CDR1 reads MDHEN; CDR2 reads SYDVKM. The CDR3 is 16 amino acids. Trimming stripped 7 bases from V and 1 base from J, with 17 bases between. Written as DNA, the CDR3 is TGTGCCAGCACCCAAAAGACAGAGGACAGCAATCAGCCCCAGCATTTT. It translates to CASTQKTEDSNQPQHF.

The V call is TRBV7-9, the J call TRBJ2-5; 9 positions match TRBD1. The CDR3 is 15 amino acids. The V gene's germline CDR1 is SEHNR and CDR2 FQNEAQ (reference sequence). The ends lost 4 bases at V and 2 bases at J; junction bases unmatched: 5. The CDR3 DNA reads TGTGCCAGCAGCTCGGCCGGGACAGGGCAAGAGACCCAGTACTTC. It is translated as CASSSAGTGQETQYF.

In the case of this clone: The sample holds other DNA sequences that translate to the same CDR3. V usage is TRBV6-1 and J usage is TRBJ2-1; D tentatively reads TRBD1 or TRBD2 (5 bases each). Germline V gene data show CDR1 as MNHNS and CDR2 as SASEGT. V shed 2 bases and J shed 0 bases, with 11 bases lying between them. This CDR3 has 16 residues. CDR3 sequence reads: CASSEWGLSSYNEQFF. The CDR3 nucleotides read TGTGCCAGCAGTGAATGGGGGTTAAGCTCCTACAATGAGCAGTTCTTC.

The chain carries TRBV15 and TRBJ2-2; D call uncertain. The CDR3 is 16 amino acids. Trimming took 5 bases from V and 0 from J, leaving 13 bases between them. CDR1 LNHNV and CDR2 YYDKDF come from the germline V gene (reference sequence). In DNA, the CDR3 is TGTGCCACCAGCGGCCGGCAGACCCCGAACACCGGGGAGCTGTTTTTT. Protein sequence: CATSGRQTPNTGELFF.

The chain carries TRBV27 and TRBJ1-1, with TRBD1 as a possible D gene (5 bases). CDR3 length equals 14 residues. V shed 2 bases and J shed 4 bases, with 11 bases lying between them. CDR1 is MNHEY, CDR2 SMNVEV, per germline (reference sequence). The CDR3 coding sequence is TGTGCCAGCAGTTTACTCAGGGATCTCACTGAAGCTTTCTTT. Protein: CASSLLRDLTEAFF.

The chain carries TRBV10-2 and TRBJ2-3, with D uncertain. V dropped 7 bases and J dropped 6 bases, with 14 bases sitting between them. Germline-derived CDR1 and CDR2 are WSHSY and SAAADI. This CDR3 spans 13 amino acids. CDR3 nucleotide sequence: TGCGCCAGCACACGGACCAACCCGGATACGCAGTATTTT. Protein: CASTRTNPDTQYF.

The V call is TRBV11-2, the J call TRBJ2-7; 7 bases agree with TRBD1. The CDR3 spans 14 residues. Germline V gives CDR1 SGHAT, CDR2 FQNNGV. J was trimmed by 3 bases and V by 5 bases; bases with no gene match: 7. In DNA form, the CDR3 reads TGTGCCAGCAGCCGTCGGGACAGCCTCTACGAGCAGTACTTC. Translation: CASSRRDSLYEQYF.

The chain combines TRBV7-6 with TRBJ2-2, with 8 bases matching TRBD1. The V and J ends lost 5 bases and 7 bases, in that order; junction bases with no gene match: 12. CDR3 length: 16 amino acids. CDR1 is SGHVS and CDR2 is FNYEAQ in the germline V gene. CDR3 in DNA: TGTGCCAGCAGCCCGGGACAGGCCGACGGGAGCGGGGAGCTGTTTTTT. Amino acid sequence: CASSPGQADGSGELFF. Full variable domain (outside the CDR3, taken from reference TRBV7-6 and TRBJ2-2): GAGVSQSPRYKVTKRGQDVALRCDPISGHVSLYWYRQALGQGPEFLTYFNYEAQQDKSGLPNDRFSAERPEGSISTLTIQRTEQRDSAMYRCASSPGQADGSGELFFGEGSRLTVL.

The chain employs TRBV7-9 and TRBJ2-3, with 7 bases that match TRBD2. The V and J ends lost 5 bases and 8 bases, in that order; junction bases with no gene match: 4. This CDR3 has 12 amino acids. Germline V gives CDR1 SEHNR, CDR2 FQNEAQ (reference sequence). The CDR3 sequence is CASSLSSGTQYF. The DNA for the CDR3 is TGTGCCAGCAGCCTATCTAGCGGTACGCAGTATTTT.

V usage is TRBV29-1 and J usage is TRBJ1-2; no firm D call. The CDR3 has 13 residues. V lost 3 bases and J lost 0, with 8 bases in between. CDR1 SQVTM and CDR2 ANQGSEA come from the germline V gene. In nucleotides, the CDR3 is TGCAGCGTTGATGGGGTGACTAACTATGGCTACACCTTC. Amino acid sequence: CSVDGVTNYGYTF.

Regarding this clone: Other nucleotide sequences from this sample produce the same CDR3. This chain uses TRBV28 with TRBJ2-2; D remains ambiguous. The germline V gene has CDR1 MDHEN and CDR2 SYDVKM. This CDR3 region has 15 residues. V gave up 2 bases and J gave up 0 bases, with 7 bases separating them. CDR3 DNA sequence: TGTGCCAGCAGTTTAACTGGTTCGAACACCGGGGAGCTGTTTTTT. Its protein product is CASSLTGSNTGELFF.

This chain joins TRBV4-1 and TRBJ1-4; TRBD1 matches 11 bases. Germline loops: CDR1 MGHRA, CDR2 YSYEKL. After removal of 2 bases from V and 7 bases from J, the junction contained 6 bases not matched to a gene. The CDR3 covers 16 residues. The CDR3 reads CASSQPTGTGGEKLFF. Here the CDR3 DNA reads TGCGCCAGCAGCCAACCAACGGGGACAGGGGGTGAAAAACTGTTTTTT.